The 9 T cell receptor beta chains presented below share a single source sample, sequenced in a study of neurological immune-mediated disorders (dated by TCRdb to between 2018 and 2021). Receptors were amplified or captured by 5' RACE. The listed sequencing device is Illumina HiSeq 2500. Using fastp at Q25 and MiXCR, TCRdb reprocessed the public reads and kept productive beta chains. All rows with the same CDR3 protein become a single entry with the most common DNA and genes. The sample table lists about 36,000 distinct CDR3 sequences, 10% of them with a count of one. The top ten clones comprise approximately 6.9% of the sample. Sequenced input: PBMCs. These receptors all come from a woman younger than 45 with HTLV-1-associated myelopathy (HAM/TSP).

This clonotype was counted many times. V usage is TRBV20-1 and J usage is TRBJ2-1; 7 bases are a match to TRBD2. In germline, CDR1 is DFQATT, CDR2 SNEGSKA (reference sequence). This CDR3 has 12 amino acids. The junction had 7 bases not matched to a gene; V was cut back by 5 bases and J by 9 bases. The CDR3 region has the DNA TGCAGTGCTCACCCTGGGGGGGTTGAGCAGTTCTTC. Protein: CSAHPGGVEQFF.

This clonotype was detected ten times or more. V usage is TRBV29-1 and J usage is TRBJ2-3, with a tentative D call TRBD2 (6 bases). V was cut by 5 bases and J by 0 bases, with 12 bases left in between. CDR1 and CDR2 from the germline V gene are SQVTM and ANQGSEA. The CDR3 is made up of 14 amino acids. CDR3 coding DNA: TGCAGCGTTTGGGGGGTCTCTAGCACAGATACGCAGTATTTT. Translation: CSVWGVSSTDTQYF.

There are many counts of this clonotype. This sequence joins TRBV20-1 and TRBJ2-3; weak D call: TRBD2 (6 bases). The CDR3 consists of 19 residues. Per germline, CDR1 DFQATT and CDR2 SNEGSKA (reference sequence). V gave up 2 bases and J gave up 0 bases, with 24 bases separating them. The CDR3 region has the DNA TGCAGTGCTAGATCGAATGGGGCGGAGGGAACTTATAGCACAGATACGCAGTATTTT. This gives the protein CSARSNGAEGTYSTDTQYF.

This clonotype was recorded many times. The rearrangement joins TRBV27 to TRBJ1-1; perhaps TRBD1 as D (6 bases). This CDR3 is 15 amino acids long. Deletions cut 4 bases from V and 6 bases from J, with 18 bases between. Germline CDR1 and CDR2: MNHEY and SMNVEV (reference sequence). The CDR3 loop is CASSSDLQGRAEAFF. The CDR3 nucleotides read TGTGCCAGCAGTTCCGACCTACAGGGAAGAGCTGAAGCTTTCTTT.

This clonotype was seen at least ten times. The chain uses TRBV5-1 and TRBJ1-5; perhaps TRBD1 as D (5 bases). This CDR3 spans 17 amino acids. The V gene's germline CDR1 is SGHRS and CDR2 YFSETQ. Trimming stripped 0 bases from V and 8 bases from J, with 21 bases between. CDR3: CASSLGVGPTGTEPQHF. The CDR3 region has the DNA TGCGCCAGCAGCTTGGGGGTGGGACCGACTGGCACAGAGCCCCAGCATTTT.

In its sample, this clonotype was seen once. The junction differs from germline at one of its ends, possibly a read error. The chain is built from TRBV12-3 or TRBV12-4 and TRBJ1-6; TRBD1 is a possible D gene (5 bases). The CDR3 covers 13 residues. CDR3 coding DNA: TGTGCCAGCAGTTCAGGGTTGAATTTACCCCTCCACTTT. It yields the protein CASSSGLNLPLHF.

This clonotype was seen a few times. The chain carries TRBV7-9 and TRBJ2-5, with D hard to call. Germline V gene sequence: CDR1 SEHNR, CDR2 FQNEAQ (reference sequence). Trimming removed 2 bases from V and 2 bases from J, with 6 bases in between. The CDR3 is 13 amino acids. The CDR3 DNA reads as TGTGCCAGCAGCTTACGCCTTCAAGAGACCCAGTACTTC. Translated, it gives CASSLRLQETQYF.

This clonotype is labeled medium-sized. This chain links TRBV5-1 with TRBJ2-7; D may be TRBD1 (5 bases). The CDR3 has 15 amino acids. CDR1 and CDR2 (germline): SGHRS, YFSETQ. The ends were cut back, 4 bases at V and 2 bases at J, with 16 bases in the middle. CDR3 bases: TGCGCCAGCAGCCTTACCCCGGACACCACCTACGAGCAGTACTTC. Protein: CASSLTPDTTYEQYF.

In this sample, this clonotype turned up many times. The chain is built from TRBV10-2 and TRBJ2-1; D call uncertain. V gave up 1 base and J gave up 14 bases, with 3 bases separating them. Germline V gene sequence: CDR1 WSHSY, CDR2 SAAADI. The CDR3 has 9 amino acids. The CDR3 region has the DNA TGCGCCAGCAGTGAGTTAGAGTTCTTC. This gives the protein CASSELEFF.